This TCR beta chain was documented in a study of vaccination effects on CD4 cells after COVID-19. TCRdb's table, derived via immunoSEQ multiplex PCR, lists solely in-frame clones and lacks some. The table has approximately 16,000 clones, around 75% seen once. The CDR3 covers 15 residues. V gave up 1 base and J gave up 3 bases, with 11 bases separating them. Germline lookup yields CDR1 SGHTA and CDR2 FQGTGA. Worth noting for this clone: Antigen specificity is unknown.

Before sequencing, viral peptide pools were used by the ViraFEST assay to expand antigen-specific CD4+ T cells. CD4+ T cells were isolated after about nine days of culture. According to PCR results, the person was infected with SARS-CoV-2 between March and December 2020. Participants were given two doses of BNT162b2 or mRNA-1273 vaccine. The sample here was CD4+ T cells from PBMCs cultured with HCoV-NL63 spike peptides, taken after COVID-19 vaccination. The chain joins TRBV7-3 to TRBJ2-3; D tentatively fits TRBD1 or TRBD2 (6 bases each). This sequence was found in a human donor who had a prior SARS-CoV-2 infection. CDR3 amino acids: CASSLNGGRTDTQYF. The CDR3 nucleotides are TGTGCCAGCAGCTTAAATGGGGGGCGGACAGATACGCAGTATTTT.